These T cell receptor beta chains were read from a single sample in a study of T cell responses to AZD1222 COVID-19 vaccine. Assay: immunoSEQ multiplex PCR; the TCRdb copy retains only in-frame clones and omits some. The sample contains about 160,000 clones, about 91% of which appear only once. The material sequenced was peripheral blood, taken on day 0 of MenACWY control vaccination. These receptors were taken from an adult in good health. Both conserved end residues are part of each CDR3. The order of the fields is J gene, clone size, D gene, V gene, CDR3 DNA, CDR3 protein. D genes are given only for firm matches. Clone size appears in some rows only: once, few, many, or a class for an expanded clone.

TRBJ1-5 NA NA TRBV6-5 TGTGCCAGCAGTCTGGAGGAGGGAAGCAATCAGCCCCAGCATTTT CASSLEEGSNQPQHF
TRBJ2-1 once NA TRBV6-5 TGTGCCAGCAGTCGGGACCCGACGGACAATGAGCAGTTCTTC CASSRDPTDNEQFF
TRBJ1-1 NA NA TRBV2 TGTGCCAGCAACGCTCGGACGGAGGCTTTCTTT CASNARTEAFF
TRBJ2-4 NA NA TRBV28 TGTGCCAGCAGTTTTATAGTGGTATCTGACATTCAGTACTTC CASSFIVVSDIQYF
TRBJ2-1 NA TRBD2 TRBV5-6 TGTGCCAGCAGCTGGGTCGGGGGGAATGAGCAGTTCTTC CASSWVGGNEQFF
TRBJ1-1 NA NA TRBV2 TGTGCCAGCACCTTCGACGGGATACAGGACACTGAAGCTTTCTTT CASTFDGIQDTEAFF
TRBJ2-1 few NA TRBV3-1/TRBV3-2 TGTGCCAGCAGCCAAGATTCTGCCAGGGCGGGTGAGCAGTTCTTC CASSQDSARAGEQFF
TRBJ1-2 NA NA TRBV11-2 TGTGCCAGCAGCCTCGGGACCGGGTATGGCTACACCTTC CASSLGTGYGYTF
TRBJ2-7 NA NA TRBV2 TGTGCCACCCAACAGCTAGCATCCTCCTACGAGCAGTACTTC CATQQLASSYEQYF
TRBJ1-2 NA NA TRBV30 TGTGCCTGGAGTGTATTGCCGGGAGATGGCTACACCTTC CAWSVLPGDGYTF
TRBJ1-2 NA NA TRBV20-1 TGCAGTGCTGCCCGCGCGGGAGGCTACACCTTC CSAARAGGYTF
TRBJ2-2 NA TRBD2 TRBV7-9 TGTGCCAGCAGCCGGAAGCGGGAGGGCCGGGACGGGGAGCTGTTTTTT CASSRKREGRDGELFF
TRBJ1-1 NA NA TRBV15 TGTGCCACCAGCAGAGATTATGTAAAGAACACTGAAGCTTTCTTT CATSRDYVKNTEAFF
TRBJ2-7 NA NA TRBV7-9 TGTGCCAGCAGCTTCCAGGACCGGCAGTACTTC CASSFQDRQYF
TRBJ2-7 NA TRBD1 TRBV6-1 TGTGCCAGCAGTGAAGTCGGGACAGAAGACTTC CASSEVGTEDF
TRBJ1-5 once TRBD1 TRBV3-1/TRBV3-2 TGTGCCAGCAGTCTACGACAGGGGGACGGTCAGCCCCAGCATTTT CASSLRQGDGQPQHF
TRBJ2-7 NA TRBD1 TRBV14 TGTGCCAGCAGCCCGACAGGGGGATTCCCCTACGAGCAGTACTTC CASSPTGGFPYEQYF
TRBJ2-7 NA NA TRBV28 TGTGCCAGCAGTTTAAGCGAGGGACGCGGAACGGGGTACTTC CASSLSEGRGTGYF
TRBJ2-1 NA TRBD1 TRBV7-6 TGTGCCAGCAGCCCAGGGGGATCCTACAATGAGCAGTTCTTC CASSPGGSYNEQFF
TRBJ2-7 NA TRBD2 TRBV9 TGTGCCAGCAGCGTAGACGGGAGGGGAAAGGGCGAGCAGTACTTC CASSVDGRGKGEQYF
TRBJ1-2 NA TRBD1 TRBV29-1 TGCAGCGTAGCACATCAGGGGGCGACGGGAGGCTACACCTTC CSVAHQGATGGYTF
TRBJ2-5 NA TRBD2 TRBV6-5 TGTGCCAGCAGCGGGGGGAGCCAAGAGACCCAGTACTTC CASSGGSQETQYF
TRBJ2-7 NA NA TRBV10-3 TGTGCCATCAGTGGGAAGCCTCCGAACTACGAGCAGTACTTC CAISGKPPNYEQYF
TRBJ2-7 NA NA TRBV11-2 TGTGCCAGCAGCCTAGCATTGGCCGGTAACGAGCAGTACTTC CASSLALAGNEQYF
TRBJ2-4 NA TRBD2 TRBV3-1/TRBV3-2 TGTGCCAGCAGCCAAGGGCTAGCGGGAGGTGGTTCGAGCATTCAGTACTTC CASSQGLAGGGSSIQYF
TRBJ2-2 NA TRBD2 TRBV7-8 TGTGCCAGCACCCCAGGGGCTGGACTAGCGGGTCCCACCGGGGAGCTGTTTTTT CASTPGAGLAGPTGELFF
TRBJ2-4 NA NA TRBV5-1 TGCGCCAGCAGCTTACACCCCGATATGTGGAACATTCAGTACTTC CASSLHPDMWNIQYF
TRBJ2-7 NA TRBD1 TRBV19 TGTGCCAGTAGTATCGGGACAGGGGGGCACTACGAGCAGTACTTC CASSIGTGGHYEQYF
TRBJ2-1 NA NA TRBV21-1 TGTGCCAGCAGCGAGCGGAACCCCTACAATGAGCAGTTCTTC CASSERNPYNEQFF
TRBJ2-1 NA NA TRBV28 TGTGCCAGCAGTTCCCCGCTTTCAGTCATAATGTACAATGAGCAGTTCTTC CASSSPLSVIMYNEQFF
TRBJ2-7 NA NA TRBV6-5 TGTGCCAGCAGCCAACAGGGCTCGGCAGTATTGGAGCAGTACTTC CASSQQGSAVLEQYF
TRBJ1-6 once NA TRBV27 TGTGCCACCTGTGACAATTATAATTCACCCCTCCACTTT CATCDNYNSPLHF
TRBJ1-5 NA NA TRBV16 TGTGCCAGCAGCCGCTCGACAGCCAACAATCAGCCCCAGCATTTT CASSRSTANNQPQHF
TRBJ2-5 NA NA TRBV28 TGTGCCAGCAAGGATGGGGGGATGGGTATAGGTCGGGAGACCCAGTACTTC CASKDGGMGIGRETQYF
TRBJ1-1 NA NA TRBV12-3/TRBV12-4 TGTGCCAGCAGGGCTCCAGTGAACACTGAAGCTTTCTTT CASRAPVNTEAFF
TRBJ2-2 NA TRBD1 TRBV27 TGTGCCAGCAGTTTAAACAGGGGAACCGGGGAGCTGTTTTTT CASSLNRGTGELFF
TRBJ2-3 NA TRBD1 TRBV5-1 TGCGCCAGCAGCTTATATACCGGGACAGATAGCACAGATACGCAGTATTTT CASSLYTGTDSTDTQYF
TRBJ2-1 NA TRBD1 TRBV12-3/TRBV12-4 TGTGCCAGCAGTGACAGGGGGTGGGGTGAGCAGTTCTTC CASSDRGWGEQFF
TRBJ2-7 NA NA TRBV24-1 TGTGCCACCCTTATTAGGGGTTCCTACGAGCAGTACTTC CATLIRGSYEQYF
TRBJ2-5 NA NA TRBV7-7 TGTGCTAGCAGCTTGGGAAGGGGGGGTTCCGACCAAGAGACCCAGTACTTC CASSLGRGGSDQETQYF
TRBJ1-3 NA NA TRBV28 TGTGCCAGCAGTTTGGCGAGGATCTCTGGAAACACCATATATTTT CASSLARISGNTIYF
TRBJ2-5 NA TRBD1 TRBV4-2 TGTGCCAGCAGCCAAGATCGGACAGGCGAGGAGACCCAGTACTTC CASSQDRTGEETQYF
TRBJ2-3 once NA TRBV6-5 TGTGCCAGCAGTTACCAGGTCGCAGATACGCAGTATTTT CASSYQVADTQYF
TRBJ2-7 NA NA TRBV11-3 TGTGCCAGCAGCACCACGACAGCTTCCTACGAGCAGTACTTC CASSTTTASYEQYF
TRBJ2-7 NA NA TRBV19 TGTGCCAGTAGTATAGCCACGGACCTATCCTACGAGCAGTACTTC CASSIATDLSYEQYF
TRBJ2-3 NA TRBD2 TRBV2 TGTGCCAGCAGTAGGACTAGCGGGGTAGATACGCAGTATTTT CASSRTSGVDTQYF
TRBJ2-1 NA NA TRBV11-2 TGTGCCAGCAGCTCCCCTCAGGCTTACTCCTACAATGAGCAGTTCTTC CASSSPQAYSYNEQFF
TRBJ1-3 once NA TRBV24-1 TGTGCCACCAGTGCTGGGGATTCTGGAAACACCATATATTTT CATSAGDSGNTIYF
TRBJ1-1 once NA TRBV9 TGTGCCAGCAGCGTAGTCTCGGGGACCCCTGAAGCTTTCTTT CASSVVSGTPEAFF
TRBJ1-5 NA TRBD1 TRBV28 TGTGCCAGCAGTGGCGGGACAGGGGGAAATAGTCAGCCCCAGCATTTT CASSGGTGGNSQPQHF
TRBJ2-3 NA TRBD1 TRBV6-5 TGTGCCAGCAAAAACAGGGGCGCCAGCACAGATACGCAGTATTTT CASKNRGASTDTQYF
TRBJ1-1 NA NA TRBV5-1 TGCGCCAGCAGCTTGTTAACAGGTCTGATGAACACTGAAGCTTTCTTT CASSLLTGLMNTEAFF
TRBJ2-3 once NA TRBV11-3 TGTGCCAGCAGCTTAGGAGGCACAGATACGCAGTATTTT CASSLGGTDTQYF